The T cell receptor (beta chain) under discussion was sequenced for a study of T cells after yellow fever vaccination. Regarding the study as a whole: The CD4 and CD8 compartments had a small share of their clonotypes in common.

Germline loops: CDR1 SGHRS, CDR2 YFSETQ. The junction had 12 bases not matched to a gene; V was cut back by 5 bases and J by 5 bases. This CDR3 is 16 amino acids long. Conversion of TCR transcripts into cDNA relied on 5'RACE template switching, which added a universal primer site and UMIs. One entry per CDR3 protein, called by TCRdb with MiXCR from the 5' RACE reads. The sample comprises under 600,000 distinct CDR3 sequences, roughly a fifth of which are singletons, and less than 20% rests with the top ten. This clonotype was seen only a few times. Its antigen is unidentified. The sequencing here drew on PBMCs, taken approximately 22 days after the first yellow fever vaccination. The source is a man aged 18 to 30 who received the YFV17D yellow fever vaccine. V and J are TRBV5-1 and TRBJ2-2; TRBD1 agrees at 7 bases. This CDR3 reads CASSPSPGQLTGELFF. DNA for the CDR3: TGCGCCAGCAGTCCATCACCGGGACAGTTGACCGGGGAGCTGTTTTTT.